The rows below give T cell receptor beta chains drawn from one sample of a study of human T cells and chemical hapten exposure. TCRdb reprocessed the RACE reads with MiXCR, giving one entry per CDR3 protein. The table lists some 97,000 distinct CDR3 sequences, roughly a quarter of them singletons. This sample comprised whole blood, obtained in connection with sensitization to the hapten diphenylcyclopropenone (DPC). Source of these receptors: a man aged 35 to 55 with alopecia areata. Some clones in this sample may be carry-over from other donors' samples. Each CDR3 is given with its conserved first and last residue. D genes are given only for firm matches.

j_call,d_call,v_call,cdr3_aa
TRBJ2-3,NA,TRBV6-5,CASSYSRQGSDTQYF
TRBJ1-1,NA,TRBV6-5,CASSPGIGFNTEAFF
TRBJ2-7,NA,TRBV14,CASSQSSPTRPTYEQYF
TRBJ2-3,NA,TRBV20-1,CSSTCVTDTQYF
TRBJ2-5,TRBD1,TRBV6-6,CASRSTTGQGARETQYF
TRBJ2-1,TRBD1,TRBV12-3/TRBV12-4,CASSLRTGSNEQFF
TRBJ2-7,NA,TRBV3-1,CASSQEGPYEQYF
TRBJ2-2,NA,TRBV9,CASSAAAWNTGELFF
TRBJ1-1,NA,TRBV28,CASRGGGGGGEAFF
TRBJ1-1,TRBD1,TRBV20-1,CSAIPGQGLNTEAFF
TRBJ1-5,NA,TRBV2,CASSEGEYNQPQHF
TRBJ2-7,TRBD1,TRBV5-1,CASRPIFTGGTYEQYF
TRBJ2-3,NA,TRBV5-8,CASPLLPGCGGDTQYF
TRBJ2-3,NA,TRBV9,CASSVAPSENTDTQYF
TRBJ1-4,NA,TRBV28,CASGPSEKLFF
TRBJ2-6,NA,TRBV20-1,CSANYISGANVLTF
TRBJ1-5,NA,TRBV6-5,CASSYDSNQPQHF
TRBJ2-3,TRBD1,TRBV7-2,CASSTRDRGADTQYF
TRBJ1-2,NA,TRBV21-1,CASSYPPLQGNYGYTF
TRBJ2-7,TRBD1,TRBV28,CASSPGTEEYEQYF
TRBJ1-3,NA,TRBV4-2,CASSQGRENTIYF
TRBJ2-1,TRBD2,TRBV12-3/TRBV12-4,CASSLARGASGASYEQFF
TRBJ1-1,NA,TRBV3-1,CASSRLPTGLTNTEAFF
TRBJ2-1,TRBD2,TRBV19,CASRGLAGGSVRYNEQFF
TRBJ2-1,NA,TRBV7-9,CASSLYNNEQFF
TRBJ2-2,TRBD1,TRBV19,CASSSRTGTNTGELFF
TRBJ2-3,NA,TRBV18,CASSPPEATDTQYF
TRBJ2-5,NA,TRBV6-2/TRBV6-3,CASSYSDCGETQYF
TRBJ1-3,NA,TRBV10-2,CASSERGEGGNTIYF
TRBJ1-5,NA,TRBV5-1,CATNGGQRVSNQPQHF
TRBJ2-5,NA,TRBV5-1,CASSLEGETQYF
TRBJ2-7,TRBD2,TRBV7-9,CASSLEAGADEQYF
TRBJ2-3,TRBD2,TRBV6-9,CASSQPRPTSGRSDTQYF
TRBJ2-3,NA,TRBV9,CASSVAAADTQYF
TRBJ2-3,TRBD1,TRBV7-3,CASRGDRGRTDTQYF
TRBJ2-3,TRBD2,TRBV7-8,CASSLELAGAFTQYF
TRBJ2-5,NA,TRBV5-6,CASSLDRKKETQYF
TRBJ2-5,NA,TRBV20-1,CSANPPSSETQYF
TRBJ2-3,TRBD2,TRBV4-3,CASSHVWTSGRSTDTQYF
TRBJ2-2,TRBD2,TRBV12-3/TRBV12-4,CASSLGSGQKLFF
TRBJ2-5,NA,TRBV7-9,CASSLTPETQYF
TRBJ1-4,NA,TRBV11-2,CASSLNGAANEKLFF
TRBJ2-7,TRBD1,TRBV12-3/TRBV12-4,CASSWGTGTFYEQYF
TRBJ1-6,TRBD1,TRBV6-5,CASSWDSSNSPLHF
TRBJ1-2,NA,TRBV24-1,CATSQAIGVDDYGYTF
TRBJ1-2,NA,TRBV28,CASSLTRALGYTF